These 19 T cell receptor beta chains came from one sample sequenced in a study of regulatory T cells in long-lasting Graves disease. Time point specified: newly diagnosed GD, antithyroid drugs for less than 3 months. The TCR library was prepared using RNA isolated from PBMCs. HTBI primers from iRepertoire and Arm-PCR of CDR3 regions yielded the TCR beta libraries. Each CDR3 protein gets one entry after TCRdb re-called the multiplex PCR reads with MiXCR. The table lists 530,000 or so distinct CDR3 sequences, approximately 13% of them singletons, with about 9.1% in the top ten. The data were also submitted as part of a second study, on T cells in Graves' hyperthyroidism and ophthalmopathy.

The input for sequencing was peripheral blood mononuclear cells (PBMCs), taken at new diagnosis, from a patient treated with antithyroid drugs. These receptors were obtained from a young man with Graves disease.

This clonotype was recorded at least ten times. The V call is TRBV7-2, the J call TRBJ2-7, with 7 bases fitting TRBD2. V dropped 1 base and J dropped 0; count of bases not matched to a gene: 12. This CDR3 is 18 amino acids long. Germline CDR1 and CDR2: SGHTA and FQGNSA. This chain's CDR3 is CASSLGPSGNWVSYEQYF. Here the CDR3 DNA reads TGTGCCAGCAGCTTAGGGCCTAGCGGCAATTGGGTCTCCTACGAGCAGTACTTC.

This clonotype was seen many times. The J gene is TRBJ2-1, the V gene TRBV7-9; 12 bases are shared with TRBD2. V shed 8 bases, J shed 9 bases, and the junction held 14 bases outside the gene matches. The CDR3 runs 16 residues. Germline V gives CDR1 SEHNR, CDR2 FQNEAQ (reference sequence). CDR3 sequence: CASGGTSGPLMGEQFF. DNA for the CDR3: TGTGCCAGCGGTGGGACTAGCGGGCCGTTGATGGGTGAGCAGTTCTTC.

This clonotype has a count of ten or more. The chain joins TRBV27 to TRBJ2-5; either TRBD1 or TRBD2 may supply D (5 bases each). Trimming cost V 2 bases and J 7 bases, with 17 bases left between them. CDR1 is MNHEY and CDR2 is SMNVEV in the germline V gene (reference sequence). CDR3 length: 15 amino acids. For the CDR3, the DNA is TGTGCCAGCAGTTTAAAAGCAATGAGGGGAGTGACCCAGTACTTC. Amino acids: CASSLKAMRGVTQYF.

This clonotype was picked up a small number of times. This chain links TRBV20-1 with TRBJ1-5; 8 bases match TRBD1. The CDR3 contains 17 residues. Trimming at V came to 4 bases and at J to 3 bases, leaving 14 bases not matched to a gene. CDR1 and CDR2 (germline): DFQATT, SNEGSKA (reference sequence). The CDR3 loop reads CSAIYRGAGGHNQPQHF. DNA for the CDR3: TGCAGTGCTATTTATCGGGGGGCAGGGGGCCACAATCAGCCCCAGCATTTT.

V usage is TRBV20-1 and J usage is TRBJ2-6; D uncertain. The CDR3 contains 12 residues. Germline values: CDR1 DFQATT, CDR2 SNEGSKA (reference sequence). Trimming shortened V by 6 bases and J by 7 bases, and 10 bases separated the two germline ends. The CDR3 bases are TGCAGTGCAATCACCTCAGCCAACGTCCTGACTTTC. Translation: CSAITSANVLTF.

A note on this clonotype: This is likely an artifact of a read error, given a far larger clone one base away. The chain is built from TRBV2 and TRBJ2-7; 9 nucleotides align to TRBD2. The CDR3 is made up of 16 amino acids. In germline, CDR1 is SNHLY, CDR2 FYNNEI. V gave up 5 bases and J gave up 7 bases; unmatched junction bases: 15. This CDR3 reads CASSQVRLAVYNEQYF. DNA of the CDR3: TGTGCCAGCAGTCAGGTCCGACTAGCGGTCTACAATGAGCAGTACTTC. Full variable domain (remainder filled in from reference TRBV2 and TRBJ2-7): EPEVTQTPSHQVTQMGQEVILRCVPISNHLYFYWYRQILGQKVEFLVSFYNNEISEKSEIFDDQFSVERPDGSNFTLKIRSTKLEDSAMYFCASSQVRLAVYNEQYFGPGTRLTVT.

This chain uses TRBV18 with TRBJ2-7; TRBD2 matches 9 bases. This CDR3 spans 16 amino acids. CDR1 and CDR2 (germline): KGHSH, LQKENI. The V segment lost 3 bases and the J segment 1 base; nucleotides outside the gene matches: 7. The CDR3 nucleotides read TGTGCCAGCTCACCTCCGAGCGGGAGGAATTCCTACGAGCAGTACTTC. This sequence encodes CASSPPSGRNSYEQYF. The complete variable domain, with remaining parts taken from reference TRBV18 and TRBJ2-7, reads NAGVMQNPRHLVRRRGQEARLRCSPMKGHSHVYWYRQLPEEGLKFMVYLQKENIIDESGMPKERFSAEFPKEGPSILRIQQVVRGDSAAYFCASSPPSGRNSYEQYFGPGTRLTVT.

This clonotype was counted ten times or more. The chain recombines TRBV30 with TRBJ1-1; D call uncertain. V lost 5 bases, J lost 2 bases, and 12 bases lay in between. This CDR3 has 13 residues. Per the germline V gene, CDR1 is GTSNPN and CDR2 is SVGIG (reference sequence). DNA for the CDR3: TGTGCCTGGGCCCTGGAGCATAACACTGAAGCTTTCTTT. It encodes CAWALEHNTEAFF. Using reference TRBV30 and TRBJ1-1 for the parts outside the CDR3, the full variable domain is SQTIHQWPATLVQPVGSPLSLECTVEGTSNPNLYWYRQAAGRGLQLLFYSVGIGQISSEVPQNLSASRPQDRQFILSSKKLLLSDSGFYLCAWALEHNTEAFFGQGTRLTVV.

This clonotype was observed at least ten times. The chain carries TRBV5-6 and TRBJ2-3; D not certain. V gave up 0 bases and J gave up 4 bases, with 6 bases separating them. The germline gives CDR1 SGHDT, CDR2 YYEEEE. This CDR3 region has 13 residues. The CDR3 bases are TGTGCCAGCAGCTTGGCCGTCGCAGATACGCAGTATTTT. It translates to CASSLAVADTQYF.

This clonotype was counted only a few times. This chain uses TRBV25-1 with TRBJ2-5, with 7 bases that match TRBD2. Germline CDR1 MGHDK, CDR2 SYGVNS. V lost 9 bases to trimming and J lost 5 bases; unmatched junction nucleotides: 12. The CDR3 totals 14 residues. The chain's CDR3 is CASTLSGRRETQYF. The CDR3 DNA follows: TGTGCCAGTACCCTTTCCGGGAGGAGGGAGACCCAGTACTTC.

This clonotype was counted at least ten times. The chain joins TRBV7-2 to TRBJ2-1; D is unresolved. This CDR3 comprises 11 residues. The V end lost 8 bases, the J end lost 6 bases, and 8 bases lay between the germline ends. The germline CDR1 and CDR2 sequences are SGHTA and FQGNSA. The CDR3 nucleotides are TGTGCCAGCGCCGACCCCAATGAGCAGTTCTTC. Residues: CASADPNEQFF.

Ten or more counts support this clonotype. As DNA, the CDR3 is TGTGCCATCAGTGAGGGACAGGGGAACGAAAAACTGTTTTTT. Protein: CAISEGQGNEKLFF. This chain uses TRBV10-3 with TRBJ1-4; 9 bases are shared with TRBD1. Germline CDR1 is ENHRY and CDR2 is SYGVKD. The CDR3 contains 14 residues. The ends lost 2 bases at V and 8 bases at J; junction bases unmatched: 3.

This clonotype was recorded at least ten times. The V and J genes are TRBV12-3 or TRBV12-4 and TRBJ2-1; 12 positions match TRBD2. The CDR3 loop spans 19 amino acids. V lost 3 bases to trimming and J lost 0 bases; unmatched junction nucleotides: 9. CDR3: CASSFPLAGGRSSYNEQFF. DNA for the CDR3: TGTGCCAGCAGTTTCCCCCTAGCGGGAGGGAGGAGCTCCTACAATGAGCAGTTCTTC.

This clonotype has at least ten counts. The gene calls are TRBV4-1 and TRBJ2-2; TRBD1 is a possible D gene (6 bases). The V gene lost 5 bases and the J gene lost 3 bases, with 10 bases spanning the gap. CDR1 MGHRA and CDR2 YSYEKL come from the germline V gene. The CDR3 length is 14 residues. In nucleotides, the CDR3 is TGCGCCAGCAGCGAGGGGGATTACACCGGGGAGCTGTTTTTT. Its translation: CASSEGDYTGELFF.

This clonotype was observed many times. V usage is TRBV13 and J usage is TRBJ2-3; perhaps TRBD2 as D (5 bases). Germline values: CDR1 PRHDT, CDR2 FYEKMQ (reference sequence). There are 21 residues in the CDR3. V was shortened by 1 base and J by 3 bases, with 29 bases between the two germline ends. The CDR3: CASSLDPLGRARVIGTDTQYF. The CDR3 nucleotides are TGTGCCAGCAGCTTAGACCCCCTGGGGAGAGCTAGAGTGATTGGAACAGATACGCAGTATTTT.

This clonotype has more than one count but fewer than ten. The CDR3 coding sequence is TGCAGCGTTGGAGGGGGCGGGGGCAATCAGCCCCAGCATTTT. Protein: CSVGGGGGNQPQHF. V is TRBV29-1 and J is TRBJ1-5; 7 bases line up with TRBD1. Trimming took 4 bases from V and 2 from J; bases not matched to a gene: 5. The CDR3 has 14 residues. The V gene's germline CDR1 is SQVTM and CDR2 ANQGSEA. Variable domain in full (rest from reference TRBV29-1 and TRBJ1-5): SAVISQKPSRDICQRGTSLTIQCQVDSQVTMMFWYRQQPGQSLTLIATANQGSEATYESGFVIDKFPISRPNLTFSTLTVSNMSPEDSSIYLCSVGGGGGNQPQHFGDGTRLSIL.

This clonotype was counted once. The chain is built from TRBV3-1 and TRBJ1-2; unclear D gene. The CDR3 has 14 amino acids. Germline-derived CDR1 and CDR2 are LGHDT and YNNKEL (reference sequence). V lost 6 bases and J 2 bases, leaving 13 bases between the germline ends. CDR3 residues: CASSPQSRNYGYTF. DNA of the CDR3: TGTGCCAGCAGTCCCCAGTCCCGGAACTATGGCTACACCTTC. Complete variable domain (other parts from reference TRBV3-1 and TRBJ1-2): DTAVSQTPKYLVTQMGNDKSIKCEQNLGHDTMYWYKQDSKKFLKIMFSYNNKELIINETVPNRFSPKSPDKAHLNLHINSLELGDSAVYFCASSPQSRNYGYTFGSGTRLTVV.

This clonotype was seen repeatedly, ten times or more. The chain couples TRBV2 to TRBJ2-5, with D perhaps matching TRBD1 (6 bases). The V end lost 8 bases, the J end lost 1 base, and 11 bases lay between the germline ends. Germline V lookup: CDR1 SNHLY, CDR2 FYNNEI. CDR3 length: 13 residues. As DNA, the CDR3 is TGTGCCAGCTCACCAGGGGTCCAAGAGACCCAGTACTTC. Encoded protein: CASSPGVQETQYF.

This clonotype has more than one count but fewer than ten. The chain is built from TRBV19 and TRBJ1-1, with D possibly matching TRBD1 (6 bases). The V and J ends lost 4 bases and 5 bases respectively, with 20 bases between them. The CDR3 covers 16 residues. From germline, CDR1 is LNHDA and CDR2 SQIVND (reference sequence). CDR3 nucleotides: TGTGCCAGTAGTAGCGGGCCCAGCAGGGGAGGTACTGAAGCTTTCTTT. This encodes CASSSGPSRGGTEAFF.